This T cell receptor beta chain was retrieved from a study of T-cell memory formation after mild COVID-19. Study observations and caveats: Contracting clones localized mainly to CM and EM when CD4+ and mainly to EMRA when CD8+.

This clonotype occurred a few times. No antigen is known for it. cDNA libraries for TCR alpha and TCR beta, carrying sample barcodes and UMIs, came from 5'RACE with constant-segment primers. TCRdb re-called the 5' RACE reads through MiXCR, storing one row per CDR3 protein. The sample gives 300,000 to 400,000 distinct CDR3 sequences, 28% of which show up once; around an eighth is in the top ten. The germline V and J ends were trimmed by 0 bases and 5 bases, with 5 bases remaining between them. CDR1 and CDR2 from the germline V gene are LGHNA and YSLEER. The length of the CDR3 is 13 residues. The sequencing sample was made of PBMCs or a T cell subset sorted from them (not recorded which). The genes are TRBV4-3 and TRBJ2-1, with no clear D. This receptor was identified in an adult woman who had mild COVID-19 (a few samples of this study predate the infection). Cell type and time point are not known. CDR3 DNA: TGCGCCAGCAGCCAAGACGGAGACAATGAGCAGTTCTTC. Its protein is CASSQDGDNEQFF.